A single T cell receptor beta chain is shown here with its context. As yet, its antigen is unknown. The source of the sample is a study of T-cell reconstitution after alpha-beta-depleted transplantation in children. Study-wide points: Newly generated T cells supplied most T-cell counts and diversity one year post-transplant. In patients about two months after transplant, alpha-beta T cells reportedly arose from several hundred expanded graft clones. Certain patients had high TCRbeta diversity at day 60, and it came from recipient T cells and thymic progenitors that survived.

TCRbeta library preparation incorporated unique molecular identifiers. TCRdb reprocessed the PCR reads with MiXCR, giving one entry per CDR3 protein. The sample lists almost 250,000 distinct CDR3 sequences; roughly a quarter were seen once. V dropped 2 bases and J dropped 2 bases, with 11 bases sitting between them. This CDR3 spans 15 amino acids. Germline V gene sequence: CDR1 MDHEN, CDR2 SYDVKM. The input for sequencing was PBMCs, taken before TCRalphabeta/CD19-depleted stem cell transplant. The TCR was taken from a girl aged 2 to 10 with Fanconi anemia, due to receive a stem cell transplant. The chain uses TRBV28 and TRBJ2-3; TRBD1 or TRBD2 may be the D gene (5 bases each). In DNA form, the CDR3 reads TGTGCCAGCAGTTTAGACCCGGGACCCACAGATACGCAGTATTTT. This codes for CASSLDPGPTDTQYF. The full variable domain, completed using reference TRBV28 and TRBJ2-3, is DVKVTQSSRYLVKRTGEKVFLECVQDMDHENMFWYRQDPGLGLRLIYFSYDVKMKEKGDIPEGYSVSREKKERFSLILESASTNQTSMYLCASSLDPGPTDTQYFGPGTRLTVL.